The sequence of this T cell receptor beta chain was determined in a study of Graves' ophthalmopathy and Graves' hyperthyroidism. CDR1 and CDR2 from the germline V gene are SGHAT and FQNNGV. V lost 3 bases to trimming and J lost 4 bases, with 9 bases between them. This CDR3 has 14 amino acids. Overall study findings and caveats: In separating ophthalmopathy from stable hyperthyroidism, a 13-signature model achieved 85% to 90% sensitivity and 65% to 84% specificity.

Excluded were patients with other autoimmune diseases, uncontrolled infections, pregnancy or lactation. Thyroid ultrasound, orbital computed tomography, TRAb, serum thyroxine and clinical symptoms formed the basis of diagnosis. This clonotype was picked up many times. Its antigen is unidentified. Scientists amplified the TCR beta CDR3 regions from RNA transcripts. HTBI primers were employed in first-round RT-PCR, then a second-round multiplex PCR followed. TCRdb reanalysed the multiplex PCR reads using MiXCR and keeps one entry per CDR3 protein. In the table there are more than 300,000 distinct CDR3 sequences, approximately 15% of which are singletons.

The rearrangement joins TRBV11-2 to TRBJ2-2, with D unresolved. The TCR comes from a woman under 30 with stable Graves' hyperthyroidism. The sample consisted of peripheral blood. The CDR3 DNA reads as TGTGCCAGCAGCTTTCCGTGGGGCACCGGGGAGCTGTTTTTT. This codes for CASSFPWGTGELFF.